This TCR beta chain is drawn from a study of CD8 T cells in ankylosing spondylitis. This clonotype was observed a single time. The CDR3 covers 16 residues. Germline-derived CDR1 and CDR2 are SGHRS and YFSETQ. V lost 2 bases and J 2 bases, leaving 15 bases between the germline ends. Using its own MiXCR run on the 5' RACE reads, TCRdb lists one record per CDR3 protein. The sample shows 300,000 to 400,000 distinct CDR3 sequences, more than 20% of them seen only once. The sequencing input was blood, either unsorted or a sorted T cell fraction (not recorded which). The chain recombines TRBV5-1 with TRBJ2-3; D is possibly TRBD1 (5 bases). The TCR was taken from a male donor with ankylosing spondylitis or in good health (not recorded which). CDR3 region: CASSFTRQGHTDTQYF. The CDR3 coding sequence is TGCGCCAGCAGCTTCACGCGGCAGGGCCACACAGATACGCAGTATTTT.